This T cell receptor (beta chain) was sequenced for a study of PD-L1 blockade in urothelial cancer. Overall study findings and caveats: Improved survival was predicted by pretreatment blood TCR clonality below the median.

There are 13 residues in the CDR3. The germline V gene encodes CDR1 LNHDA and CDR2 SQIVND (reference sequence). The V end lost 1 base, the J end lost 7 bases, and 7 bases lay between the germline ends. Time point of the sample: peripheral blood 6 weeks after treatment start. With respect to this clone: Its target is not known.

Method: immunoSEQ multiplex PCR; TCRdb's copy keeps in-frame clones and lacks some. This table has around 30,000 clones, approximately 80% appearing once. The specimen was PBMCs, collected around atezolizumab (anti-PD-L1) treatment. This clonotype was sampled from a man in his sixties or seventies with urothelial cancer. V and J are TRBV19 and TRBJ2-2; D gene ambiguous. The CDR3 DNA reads TGTGCCAGTAGTATAGCCAGAATCGGGGAGCTGTTTTTT. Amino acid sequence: CASSIARIGELFF.